This T cell receptor beta chain is from a study of T cell repertoires in cytomegalovirus infection (dated by TCRdb to about 2019). In terms of the full investigation: The HLA type of each donor mattered for the analysis, because public TCR beta signatures pointed to carriage of CMV infection along with the matching HLA type. Summary of the overall study and its limitations: The ex vivo response was dominated by HLA-C-restricted CMV-specific TCR beta clonotypes, which also provided the single most frequent clonotype in two of eight donors. Cumulative frequency of public TCR beta family members discriminated carriers of CMV infection plus the relevant HLA type in this cohort and an independent roughly 320-donor cohort.

On this clonotype: The clone's antigen remains unknown. No much larger clonotype is one base removed from it; base qualities were not supplied.

V is shortened by 3 bases, J by 2 bases, and the region joining them spans 12 bases. The CDR3, cysteine through phenylalanine, is 14 amino acids long. Only the CDR3 DNA is retained, 42 bases long and in frame from the first base. From the germline V gene (reference sequence), CDR1 is DFQATT and CDR2 is SNEGSKA. The sequencer listed for this sample is Illumina HiSeq 1500. TCRdb ran its own pipeline on the public reads, namely fastp trimming at Q25 and MiXCR clone calling, and kept in-frame beta chains. Each record represents a unique CDR3 protein, reported with the most common genes and DNA among its rows. Present in this sample are more than 85,000 distinct CDR3 sequences, about a quarter of which were seen just once. Together, the top ten hold about 39% of the sample.

Sequencing was performed on CD8+ T cells from PBMCs. The source of this sequence is a human donor in good health (CMV status not recorded). Some clones in this sample may be carry-over from other donors' samples. The chain joins TRBV20-1 to TRBJ2-3; a tentative D call is TRBD1 (5 bases match). The CDR3 is CSASPRQLTDTQYF. DNA sequence: TGCAGTGCTAGCCCGAGACAGCTCACAGATACGCAGTATTTT.